This T cell receptor beta chain was observed in a study of control samples from healthy donors and cancer patients. Using immunoSEQ multiplex PCR, the repertoire was profiled, and TCRdb retains in-frame clones only, with some absent. The data show 150,000 or so clones, about 90% seen once. Germline V gene lookup returns CDR1 MNHEY and CDR2 SVGAGI. The V end lost 6 bases, the J end lost 3 bases, and 15 bases lay between the germline ends. This CDR3 has 15 residues. Sequencing used blood. The V gene is TRBV6-5, the J gene TRBJ2-4; TRBD1 or TRBD2 may be the D gene (5 bases each). This clonotype was sampled from a man aged 18 to 35 in good health. The CDR3 DNA follows: TGTGCCAGCAGCGATCCGGGGCAGGGCAAAAACATTCAGTACTTC. As protein: CASSDPGQGKNIQYF.